This entry features one T cell receptor beta chain sequence. Its antigen is not identified. The data were taken from a study of cytomegalovirus exposure and HLA in healthy donors. Whole-study results and caveats: For cytomegalovirus status, the classifier reportedly gave diagnoses with high specificity and sensitivity. Indistinguishable V segments such as TRBV6-2 and TRBV6-3 were excluded. The likely origin of a cluster of highly shared sequence variants was a sequencing artifact. CMV serostatus alone was available as immune exposure information.

Both 60 Vbeta primers and 13 Jbeta primers went into the PCR. The method was immunoSEQ multiplex PCR; TCRdb's version includes in-frame clones alone and lacks a portion of them. This sample carries some 150,000 clones, under 90% of them seen once, and the ten largest clones take about 4.7%. This CDR3 contains 13 residues. V dropped 5 bases and J dropped 8; count of bases not matched to a gene: 6. The germline CDR1 and CDR2 sequences are GTSNPN and SVGIG (reference sequence). This chain joins TRBV30 and TRBJ1-5; 10 nucleotides align to TRBD1. The sequencing sample was made of PBMCs. This TCR came from a man aged 25 to 45 in good health and CMV-seronegative. The CDR3 nucleotides read TGTGCCTGGGCAGGACAGGGGGGGGAGCCCCAGCATTTT. Translating it yields CAWAGQGGEPQHF.